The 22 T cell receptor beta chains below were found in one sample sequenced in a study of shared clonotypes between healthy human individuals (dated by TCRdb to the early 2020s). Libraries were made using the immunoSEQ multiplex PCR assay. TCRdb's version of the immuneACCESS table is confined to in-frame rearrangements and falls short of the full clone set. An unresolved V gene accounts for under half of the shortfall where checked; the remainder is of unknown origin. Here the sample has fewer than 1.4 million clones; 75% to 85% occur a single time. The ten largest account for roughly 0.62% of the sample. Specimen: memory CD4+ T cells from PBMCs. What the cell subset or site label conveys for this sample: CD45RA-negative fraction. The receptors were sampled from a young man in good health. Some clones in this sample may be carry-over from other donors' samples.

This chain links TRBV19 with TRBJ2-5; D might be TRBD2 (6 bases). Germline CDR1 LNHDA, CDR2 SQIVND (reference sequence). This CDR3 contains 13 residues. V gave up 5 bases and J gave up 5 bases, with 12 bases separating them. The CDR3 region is CASSGGGGETQYF. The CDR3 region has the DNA TGTGCCAGTAGTGGGGGAGGTGGGGAGACCCAGTACTTC. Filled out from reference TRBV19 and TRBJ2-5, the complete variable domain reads DGGITQSPKYLFRKEGQNVTLSCEQNLNHDAMYWYRQDPGQGLRLIYYSQIVNDFQKGDIAEGYSVSREKKESFPLTVTSAQKNPTAFYLCASSGGGGETQYFGPGTRLLVL.

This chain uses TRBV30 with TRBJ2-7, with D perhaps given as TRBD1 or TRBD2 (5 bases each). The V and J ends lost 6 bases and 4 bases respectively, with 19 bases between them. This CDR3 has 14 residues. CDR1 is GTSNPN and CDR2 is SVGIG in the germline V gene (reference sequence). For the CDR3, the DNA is TGTGCCTGTCCGAGGGGCGACGGAGAGTACGAGCAGTACTTC. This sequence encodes CACPRGDGEYEQYF.

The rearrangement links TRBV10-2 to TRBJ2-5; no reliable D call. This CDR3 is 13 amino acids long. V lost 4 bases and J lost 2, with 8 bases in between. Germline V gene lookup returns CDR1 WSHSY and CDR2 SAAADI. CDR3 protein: CASSVAFQETQYF. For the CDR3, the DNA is TGCGCCAGCAGTGTGGCATTTCAAGAGACCCAGTACTTC.

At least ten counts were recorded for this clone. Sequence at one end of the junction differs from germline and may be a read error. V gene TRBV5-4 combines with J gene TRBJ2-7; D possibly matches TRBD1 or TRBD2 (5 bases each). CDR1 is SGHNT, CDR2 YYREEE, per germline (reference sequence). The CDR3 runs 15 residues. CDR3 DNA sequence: TGTGCCAGCAGCTTAGGGGTGGCTAGCTCCAACGAGCAGTACTTC. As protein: CASSLGVASSNEQYF.

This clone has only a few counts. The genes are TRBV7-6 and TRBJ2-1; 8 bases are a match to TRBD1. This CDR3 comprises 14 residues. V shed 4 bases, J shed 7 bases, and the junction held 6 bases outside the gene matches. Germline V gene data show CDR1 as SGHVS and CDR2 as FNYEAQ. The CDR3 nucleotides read TGTGCCAGCAGCTCAGGGACAGGTAATAATGAGCAGTTCTTC. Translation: CASSSGTGNNEQFF.

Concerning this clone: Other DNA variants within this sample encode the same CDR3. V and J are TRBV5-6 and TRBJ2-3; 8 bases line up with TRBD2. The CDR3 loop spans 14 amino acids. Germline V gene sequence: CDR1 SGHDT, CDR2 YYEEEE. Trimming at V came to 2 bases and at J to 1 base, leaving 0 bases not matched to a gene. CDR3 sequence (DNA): TGTGCCAGCAGCTTCGGGGGGGGCACAGATACGCAGTATTTT. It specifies CASSFGGGTDTQYF.

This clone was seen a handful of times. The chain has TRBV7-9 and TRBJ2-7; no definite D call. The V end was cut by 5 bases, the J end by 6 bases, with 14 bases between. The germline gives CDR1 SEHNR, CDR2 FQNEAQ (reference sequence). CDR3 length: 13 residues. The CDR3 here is CASSPDTSREQYF. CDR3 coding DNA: TGTGCCAGCAGCCCCGACACTTCGCGCGAGCAGTACTTC.

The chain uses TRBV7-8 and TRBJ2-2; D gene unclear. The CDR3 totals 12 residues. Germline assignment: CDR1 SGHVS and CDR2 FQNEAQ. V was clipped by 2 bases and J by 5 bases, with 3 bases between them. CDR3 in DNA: TGTGCCAGCAGCTTATCGACCGGGGAGCTGTTTTTT. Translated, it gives CASSLSTGELFF.

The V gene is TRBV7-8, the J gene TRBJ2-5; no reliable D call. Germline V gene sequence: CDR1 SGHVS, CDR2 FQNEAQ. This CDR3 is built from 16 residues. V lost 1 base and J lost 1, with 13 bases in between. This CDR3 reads CASSLVSGSFQETQYF. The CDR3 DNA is TGTGCCAGCAGCTTAGTGTCAGGCAGTTTCCAAGAGACCCAGTACTTC.

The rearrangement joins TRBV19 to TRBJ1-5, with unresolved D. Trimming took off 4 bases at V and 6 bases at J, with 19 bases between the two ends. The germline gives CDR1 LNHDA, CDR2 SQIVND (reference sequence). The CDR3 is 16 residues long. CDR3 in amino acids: CASSSHDPFPGQPQHF. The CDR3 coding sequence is TGTGCCAGTAGTAGCCACGACCCATTCCCGGGTCAGCCCCAGCATTTT.

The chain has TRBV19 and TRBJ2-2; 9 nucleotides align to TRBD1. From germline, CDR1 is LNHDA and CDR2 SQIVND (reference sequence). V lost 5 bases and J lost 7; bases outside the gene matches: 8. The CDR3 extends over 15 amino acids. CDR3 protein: CASSLQGAQSGELFF. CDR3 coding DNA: TGTGCCAGTAGTTTACAGGGGGCTCAAAGCGGGGAGCTGTTTTTT.

Here the CDR3 DNA reads TGTGCCAGCAGCGCAAGGGACCGACCCTACGAGCAGTACTTC. This translates into CASSARDRPYEQYF. V and J are TRBV5-4 and TRBJ2-7; possibly TRBD1 or TRBD2 for D (5 bases each). This CDR3 has 14 residues. The V gene's germline CDR1 is SGHNT and CDR2 YYREEE (reference sequence). V was trimmed by 4 bases and J by 2 bases, leaving 13 bases between them.

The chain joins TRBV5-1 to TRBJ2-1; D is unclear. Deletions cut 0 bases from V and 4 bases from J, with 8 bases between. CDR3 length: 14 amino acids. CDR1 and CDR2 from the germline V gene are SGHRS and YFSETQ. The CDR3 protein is CASSLEARYNEQFF. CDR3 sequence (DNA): TGCGCCAGCAGCTTGGAAGCAAGATACAATGAGCAGTTCTTC.

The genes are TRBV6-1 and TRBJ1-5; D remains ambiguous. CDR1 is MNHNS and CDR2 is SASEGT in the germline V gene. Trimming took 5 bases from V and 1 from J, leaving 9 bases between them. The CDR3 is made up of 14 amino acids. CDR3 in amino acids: CASSKPTSNQPQHF. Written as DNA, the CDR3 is TGTGCCAGCAGTAAACCGACCAGCAATCAGCCCCAGCATTTT.

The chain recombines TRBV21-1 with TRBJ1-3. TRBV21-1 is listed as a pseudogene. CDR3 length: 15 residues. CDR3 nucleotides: TGTGCCAGCAGCAAAGTCGGGGCGGCGGGAAACACCATATATTTT. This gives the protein CASSKVGAAGNTIYF.

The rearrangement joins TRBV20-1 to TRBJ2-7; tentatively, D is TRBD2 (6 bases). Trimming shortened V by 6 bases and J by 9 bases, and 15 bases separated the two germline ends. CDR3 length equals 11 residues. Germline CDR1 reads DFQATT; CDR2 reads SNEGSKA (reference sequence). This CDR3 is CSAGVGTRQYF. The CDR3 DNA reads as TGCAGTGCAGGCGTCGGGACTCGGCAGTACTTC.

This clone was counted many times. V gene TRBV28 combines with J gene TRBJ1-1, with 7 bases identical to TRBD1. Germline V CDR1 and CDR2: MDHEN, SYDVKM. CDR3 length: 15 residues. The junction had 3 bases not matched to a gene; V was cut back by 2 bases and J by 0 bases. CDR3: CASSLLGQVNTEAFF. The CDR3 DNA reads TGTGCCAGCAGTTTACTCGGACAGGTGAACACTGAAGCTTTCTTT.

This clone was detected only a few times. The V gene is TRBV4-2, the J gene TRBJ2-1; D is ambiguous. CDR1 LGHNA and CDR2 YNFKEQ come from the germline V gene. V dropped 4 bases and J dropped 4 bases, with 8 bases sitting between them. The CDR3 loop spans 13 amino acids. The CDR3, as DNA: TGTGCCAGCAGCCCAGGAGTATACAATGAGCAGTTCTTC. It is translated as CASSPGVYNEQFF.

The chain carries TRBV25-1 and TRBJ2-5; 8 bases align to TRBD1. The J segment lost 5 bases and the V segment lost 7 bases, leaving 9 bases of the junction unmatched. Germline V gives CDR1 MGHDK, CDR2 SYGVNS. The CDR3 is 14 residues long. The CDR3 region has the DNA TGTGCCAGCACCTTACAGGGGGTAGCGGAGACCCAGTACTTC. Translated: CASTLQGVAETQYF.

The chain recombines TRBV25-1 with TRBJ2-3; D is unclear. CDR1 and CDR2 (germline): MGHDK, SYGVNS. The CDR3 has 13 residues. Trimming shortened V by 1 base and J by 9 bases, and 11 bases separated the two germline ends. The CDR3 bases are TGTGCCAGCAGTGAATCGGCATCCAGGACGCAGTATTTT. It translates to CASSESASRTQYF. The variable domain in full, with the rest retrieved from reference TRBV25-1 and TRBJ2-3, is EADIYQTPRYLVIGTGKKITLECSQTMGHDKMYWYQQDPGMELHLIHYSYGVNSTEKGDLSSESTVSRIRTEHFPLTLESARPSHTSQYLCASSESASRTQYFGPGTRLTVL.

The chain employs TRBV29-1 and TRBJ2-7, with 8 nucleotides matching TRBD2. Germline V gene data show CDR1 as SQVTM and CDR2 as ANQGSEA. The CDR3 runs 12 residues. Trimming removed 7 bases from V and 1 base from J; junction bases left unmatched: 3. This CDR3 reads CSATSDSYEQYF. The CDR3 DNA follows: TGCAGCGCGACTAGCGATTCCTACGAGCAGTACTTC.

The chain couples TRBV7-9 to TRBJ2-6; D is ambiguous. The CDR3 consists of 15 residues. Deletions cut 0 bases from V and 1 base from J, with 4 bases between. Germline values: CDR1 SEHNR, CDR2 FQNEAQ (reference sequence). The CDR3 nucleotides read TGTGCCAGCAGCTTAGCGGGGTCTGGGGCCAACGTCCTGACTTTC. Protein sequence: CASSLAGSGANVLTF.